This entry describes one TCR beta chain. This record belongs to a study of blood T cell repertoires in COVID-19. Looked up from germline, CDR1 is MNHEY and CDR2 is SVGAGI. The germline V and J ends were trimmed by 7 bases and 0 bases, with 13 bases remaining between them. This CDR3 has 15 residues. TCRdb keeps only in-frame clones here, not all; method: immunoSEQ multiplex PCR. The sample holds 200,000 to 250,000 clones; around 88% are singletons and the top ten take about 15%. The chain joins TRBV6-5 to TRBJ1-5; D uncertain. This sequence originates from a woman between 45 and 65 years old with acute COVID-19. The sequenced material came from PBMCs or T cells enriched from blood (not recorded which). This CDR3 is CASTLPGNSNQPQHF. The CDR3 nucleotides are TGTGCCAGCACTTTGCCGGGGAATAGCAATCAGCCCCAGCATTTT.